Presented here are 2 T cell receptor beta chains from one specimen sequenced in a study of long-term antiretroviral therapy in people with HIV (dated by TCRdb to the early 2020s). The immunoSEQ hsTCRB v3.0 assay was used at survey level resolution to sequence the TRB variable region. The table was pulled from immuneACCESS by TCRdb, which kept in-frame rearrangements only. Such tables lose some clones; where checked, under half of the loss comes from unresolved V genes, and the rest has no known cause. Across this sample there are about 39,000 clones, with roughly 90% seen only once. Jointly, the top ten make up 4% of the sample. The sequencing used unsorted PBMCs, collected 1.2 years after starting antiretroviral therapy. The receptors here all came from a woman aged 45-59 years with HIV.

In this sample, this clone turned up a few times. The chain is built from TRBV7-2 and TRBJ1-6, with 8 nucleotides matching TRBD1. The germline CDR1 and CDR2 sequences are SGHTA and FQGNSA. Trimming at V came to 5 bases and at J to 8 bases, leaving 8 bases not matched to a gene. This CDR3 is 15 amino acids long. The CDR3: CASSPRTGKDSPLHF. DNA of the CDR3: TGTGCCAGCAGCCCTCGGACAGGGAAGGATTCACCCCTCCACTTT.

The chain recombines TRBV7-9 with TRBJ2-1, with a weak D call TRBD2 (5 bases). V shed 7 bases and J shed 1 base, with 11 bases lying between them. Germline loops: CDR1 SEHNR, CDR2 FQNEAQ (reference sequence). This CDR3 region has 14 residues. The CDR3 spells CASILLGSYNEQFF. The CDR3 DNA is TGTGCCAGCATACTACTAGGGTCCTACAATGAGCAGTTCTTC.